This T cell receptor (beta chain) is from a study of T-cell reconstitution after alpha-beta-depleted transplantation in children. Preparing the TCRbeta library involved the use of unique molecular identifiers. Using its own MiXCR run on the PCR reads, TCRdb lists one record per CDR3 protein. The sample holds some 280,000 distinct CDR3 sequences; almost 10% are singletons and the top ten take around 10%. V was clipped by 3 bases and J by 1 base, with 15 bases between them. Germline-derived CDR1 and CDR2 are SGHRS and YFSETQ. The CDR3 spans 16 residues. The chain employs TRBV5-1 and TRBJ2-3; tentative D call: TRBD2 (6 bases). This TCR was sampled from a human donor who donated a stem cell graft to a child with SCID. This specimen consisted of PBMCs from the stem cell graft donor, obtained from the stem cell graft. The CDR3 reads CASSSEGWLGTDTQYF. Written as DNA, the CDR3 is TGCGCCAGCAGCTCGGAGGGGTGGTTGGGCACAGATACGCAGTATTTT.